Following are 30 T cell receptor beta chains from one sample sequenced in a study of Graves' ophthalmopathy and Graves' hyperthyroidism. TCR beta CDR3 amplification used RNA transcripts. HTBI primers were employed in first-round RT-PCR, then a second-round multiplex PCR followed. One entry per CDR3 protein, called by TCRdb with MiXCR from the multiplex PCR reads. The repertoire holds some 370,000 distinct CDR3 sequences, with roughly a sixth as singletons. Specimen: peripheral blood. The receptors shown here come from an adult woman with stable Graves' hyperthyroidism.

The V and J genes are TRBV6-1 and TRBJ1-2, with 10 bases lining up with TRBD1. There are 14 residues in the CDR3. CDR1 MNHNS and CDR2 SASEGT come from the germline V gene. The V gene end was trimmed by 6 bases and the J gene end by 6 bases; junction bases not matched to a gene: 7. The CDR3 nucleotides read TGTGCCAGCAGCATGGACAGGGGGGCCCATGGCTACACCTTC. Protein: CASSMDRGAHGYTF.

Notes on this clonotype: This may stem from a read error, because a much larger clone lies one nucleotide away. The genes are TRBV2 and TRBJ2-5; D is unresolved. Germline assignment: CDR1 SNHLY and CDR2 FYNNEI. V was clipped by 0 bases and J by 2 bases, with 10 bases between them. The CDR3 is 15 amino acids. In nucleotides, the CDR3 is TGTGCCAGCAGTGAAGCGGTTAGAGTTCAAGAGACCCAGTACTTC. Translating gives CASSEAVRVQETQYF.

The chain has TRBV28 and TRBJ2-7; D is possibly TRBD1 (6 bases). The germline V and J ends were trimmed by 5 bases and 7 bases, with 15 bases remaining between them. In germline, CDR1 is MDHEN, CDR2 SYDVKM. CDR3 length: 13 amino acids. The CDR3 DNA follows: TGTGCCAGCAGTAGGTCAGGGGCGTTTGAGCAGTACTTC. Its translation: CASSRSGAFEQYF.

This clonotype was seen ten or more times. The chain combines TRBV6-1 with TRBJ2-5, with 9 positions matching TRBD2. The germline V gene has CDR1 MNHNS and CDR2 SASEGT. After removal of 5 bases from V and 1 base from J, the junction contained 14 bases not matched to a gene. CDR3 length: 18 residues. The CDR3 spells CASSLNLAGSAFQETQYF. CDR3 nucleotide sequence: TGTGCCAGCAGTCTGAATCTAGCGGGATCAGCTTTCCAAGAGACCCAGTACTTC.

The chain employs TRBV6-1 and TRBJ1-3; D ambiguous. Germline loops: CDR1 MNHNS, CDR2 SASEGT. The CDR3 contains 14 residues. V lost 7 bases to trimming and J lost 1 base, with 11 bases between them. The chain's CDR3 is CASIEWSSGNTIYF. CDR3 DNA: TGTGCCAGCATAGAATGGTCGTCTGGAAACACCATATATTTT.

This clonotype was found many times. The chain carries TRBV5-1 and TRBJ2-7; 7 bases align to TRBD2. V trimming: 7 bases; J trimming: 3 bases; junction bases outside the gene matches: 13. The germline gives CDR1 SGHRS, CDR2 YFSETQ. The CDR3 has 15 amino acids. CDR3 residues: CASRREGRRGYEQYF. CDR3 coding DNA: TGCGCCAGCCGTAGGGAGGGACGGCGGGGCTACGAGCAGTACTTC.

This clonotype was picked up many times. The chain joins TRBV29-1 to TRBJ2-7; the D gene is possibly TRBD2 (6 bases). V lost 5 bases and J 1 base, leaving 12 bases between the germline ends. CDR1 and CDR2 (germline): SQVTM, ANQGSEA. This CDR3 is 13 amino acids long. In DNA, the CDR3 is TGCAGCGTTTGGTTGGCGGGATCCTACGAGCAGTACTTC. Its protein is CSVWLAGSYEQYF.

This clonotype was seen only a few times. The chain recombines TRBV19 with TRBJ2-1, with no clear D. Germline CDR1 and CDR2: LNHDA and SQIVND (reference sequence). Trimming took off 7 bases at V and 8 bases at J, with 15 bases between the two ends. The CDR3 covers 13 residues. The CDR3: CASMGDGLDEQFF. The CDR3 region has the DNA TGTGCCAGTATGGGCGACGGCCTGGATGAGCAGTTCTTC.

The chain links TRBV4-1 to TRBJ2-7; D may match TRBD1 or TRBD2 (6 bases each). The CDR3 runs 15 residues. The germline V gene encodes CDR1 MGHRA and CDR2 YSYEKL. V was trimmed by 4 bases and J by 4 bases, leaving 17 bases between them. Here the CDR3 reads CASSRVGGPVYEQYF. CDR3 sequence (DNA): TGCGCCAGCAGCCGCGTTGGGGGGCCGGTATACGAGCAGTACTTC.

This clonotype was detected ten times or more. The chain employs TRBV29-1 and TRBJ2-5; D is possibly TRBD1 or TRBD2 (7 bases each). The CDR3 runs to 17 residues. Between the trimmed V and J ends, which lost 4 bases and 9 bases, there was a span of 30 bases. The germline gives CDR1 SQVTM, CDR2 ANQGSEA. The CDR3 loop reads CSVAGGGPGGGSVAQYF. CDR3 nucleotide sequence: TGCAGCGTTGCAGGGGGGGGCCCCGGGGGCGGCAGTGTGGCCCAGTACTTC.

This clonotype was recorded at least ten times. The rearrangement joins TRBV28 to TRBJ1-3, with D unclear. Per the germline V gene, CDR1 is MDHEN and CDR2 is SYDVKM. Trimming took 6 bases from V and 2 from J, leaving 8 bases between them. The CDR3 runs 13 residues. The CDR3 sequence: CASSLATGNTIYF. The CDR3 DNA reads TGTGCCAGCAGCCTAGCTACTGGAAACACCATATATTTT.

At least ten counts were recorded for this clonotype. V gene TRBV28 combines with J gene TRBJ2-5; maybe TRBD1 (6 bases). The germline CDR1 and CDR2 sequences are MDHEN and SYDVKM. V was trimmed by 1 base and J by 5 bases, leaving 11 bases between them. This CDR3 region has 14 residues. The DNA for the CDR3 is TGTGCCAGCAGTTTATTTACAGGGTGGGAGACCCAGTACTTC. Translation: CASSLFTGWETQYF. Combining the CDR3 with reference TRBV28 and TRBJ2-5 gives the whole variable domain DVKVTQSSRYLVKRTGEKVFLECVQDMDHENMFWYRQDPGLGLRLIYFSYDVKMKEKGDIPEGYSVSREKKERFSLILESASTNQTSMYLCASSLFTGWETQYFGPGTRLLVL.

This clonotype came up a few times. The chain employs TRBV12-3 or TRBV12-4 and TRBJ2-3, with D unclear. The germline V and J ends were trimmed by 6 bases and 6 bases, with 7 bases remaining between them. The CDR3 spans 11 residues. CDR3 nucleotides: TGTGCCAGCAGCCAGGTGGATACGCAGTATTTT. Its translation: CASSQVDTQYF.

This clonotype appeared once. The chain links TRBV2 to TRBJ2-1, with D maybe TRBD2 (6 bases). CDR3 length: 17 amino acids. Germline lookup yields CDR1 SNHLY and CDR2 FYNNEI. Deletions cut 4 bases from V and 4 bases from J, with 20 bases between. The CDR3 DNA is TGTGCCAGCAGTGCTCCCCGTGGGGGGAGGCTGTACAATGAGCAGTTCTTC. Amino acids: CASSAPRGGRLYNEQFF.

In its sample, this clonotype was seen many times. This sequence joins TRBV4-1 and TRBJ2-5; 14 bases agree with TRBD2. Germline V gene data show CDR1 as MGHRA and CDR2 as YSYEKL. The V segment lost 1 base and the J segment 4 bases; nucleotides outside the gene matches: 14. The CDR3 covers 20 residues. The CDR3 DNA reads TGCGCCAGCAGCCAAGGCCCTACCGGGACTAGCGGGAGAGGTGGAGAGACCCAGTACTTC. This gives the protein CASSQGPTGTSGRGGETQYF.

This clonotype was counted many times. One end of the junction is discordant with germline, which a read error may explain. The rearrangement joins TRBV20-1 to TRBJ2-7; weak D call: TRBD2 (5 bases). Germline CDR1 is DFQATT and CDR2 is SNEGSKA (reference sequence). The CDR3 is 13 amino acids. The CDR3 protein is CSAREGYSHEQYF. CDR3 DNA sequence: TGCAGTGCCAGAGAGGGTTACTCCCACGAGCAGTACTTC.

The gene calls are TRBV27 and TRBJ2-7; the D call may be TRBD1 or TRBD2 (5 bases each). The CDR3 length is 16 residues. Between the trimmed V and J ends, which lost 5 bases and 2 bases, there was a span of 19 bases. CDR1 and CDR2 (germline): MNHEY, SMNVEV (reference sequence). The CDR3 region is CASSEVGTYGAYEQYF. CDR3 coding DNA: TGTGCCAGCAGTGAAGTGGGGACCTACGGCGCCTACGAGCAGTACTTC.

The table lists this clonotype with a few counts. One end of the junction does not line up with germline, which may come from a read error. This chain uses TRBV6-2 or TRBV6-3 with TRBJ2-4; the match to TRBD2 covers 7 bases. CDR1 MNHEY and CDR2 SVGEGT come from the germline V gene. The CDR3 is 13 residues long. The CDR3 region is CASRKAGVNIKYF. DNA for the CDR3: TGTGCCAGCAGAAAGGCGGGAGTAAACATTAAGTACTTC.

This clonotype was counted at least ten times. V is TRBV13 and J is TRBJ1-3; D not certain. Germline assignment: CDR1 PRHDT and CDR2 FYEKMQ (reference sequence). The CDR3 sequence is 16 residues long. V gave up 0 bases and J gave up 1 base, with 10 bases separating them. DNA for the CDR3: TGTGCCAGCAGCTTAGGAAAGGGTGGATCTGGAAACACCATATATTTT. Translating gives CASSLGKGGSGNTIYF.

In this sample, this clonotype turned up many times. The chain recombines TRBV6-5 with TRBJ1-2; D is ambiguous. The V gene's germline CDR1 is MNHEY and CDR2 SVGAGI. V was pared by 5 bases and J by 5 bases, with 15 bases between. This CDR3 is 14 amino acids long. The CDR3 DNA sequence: TGTGCCAGCAGTCTTCATAACGGGAGATATGGCTACACCTTC. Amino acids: CASSLHNGRYGYTF.

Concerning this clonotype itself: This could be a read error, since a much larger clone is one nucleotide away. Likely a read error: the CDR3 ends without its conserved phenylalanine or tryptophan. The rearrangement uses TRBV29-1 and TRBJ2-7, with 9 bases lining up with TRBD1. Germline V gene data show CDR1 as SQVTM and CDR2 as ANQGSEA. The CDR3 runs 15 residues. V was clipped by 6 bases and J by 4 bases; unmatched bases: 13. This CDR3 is CSVELGTGRRYEQYL. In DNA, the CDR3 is TGCAGCGTGGAACTAGGGACAGGGAGACGGTACGAGCAGTACCTC.

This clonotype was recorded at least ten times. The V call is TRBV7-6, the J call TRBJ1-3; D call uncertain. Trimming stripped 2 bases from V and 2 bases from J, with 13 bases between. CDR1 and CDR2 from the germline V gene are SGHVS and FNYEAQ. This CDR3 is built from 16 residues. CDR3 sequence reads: CASSLSVSGAGNTIYF. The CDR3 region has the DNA TGTGCCAGCAGCTTATCAGTTTCTGGCGCTGGAAACACCATATATTTT.

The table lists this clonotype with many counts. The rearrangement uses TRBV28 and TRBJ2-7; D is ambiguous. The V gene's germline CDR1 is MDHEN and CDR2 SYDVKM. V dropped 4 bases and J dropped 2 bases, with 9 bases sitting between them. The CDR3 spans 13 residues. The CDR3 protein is CASSSAQTYEQYF. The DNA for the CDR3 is TGTGCCAGCAGTTCAGCACAGACCTACGAGCAGTACTTC.

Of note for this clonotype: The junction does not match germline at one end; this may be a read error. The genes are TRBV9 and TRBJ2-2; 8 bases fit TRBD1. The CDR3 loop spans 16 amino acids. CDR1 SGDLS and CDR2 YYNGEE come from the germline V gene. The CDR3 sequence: CASSLNQGADTGELCF. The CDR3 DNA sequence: TGTGCCAGCAGCCTTAACCAGGGGGCTGACACCGGGGAGCTGTGTTTT.

The CDR3 bases are TGTGCCAGCAGCTTAGCGGGAAGGGGGCTCTCTGGGTACGAGCAGTACTTC. Translated: CASSLAGRGLSGYEQYF. This rearrangement joins TRBV11-1 to TRBJ2-7, with 7 bases aligning to TRBD1. V lost 0 bases to trimming and J lost 4 bases; unmatched junction nucleotides: 12. Germline values: CDR1 SGHAT, CDR2 FQDESV (reference sequence). The CDR3 extends over 17 amino acids. Drawing the rest from reference TRBV11-1 and TRBJ2-7, the complete variable domain is EAEVAQSPRYKITEKSQAVAFWCDPISGHATLYWYRQILGQGPELLVQFQDESVVDDSQLPKDRFSAERLKGVDSTLKIQPAELGDSAMYLCASSLAGRGLSGYEQYFGPGTRLTVT.

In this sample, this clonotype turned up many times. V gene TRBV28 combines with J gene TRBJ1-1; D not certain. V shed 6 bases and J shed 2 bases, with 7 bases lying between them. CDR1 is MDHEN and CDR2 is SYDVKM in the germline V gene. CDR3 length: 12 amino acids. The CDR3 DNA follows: TGTGCCAGCAGCGGGATAAACACTGAAGCTTTCTTT. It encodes CASSGINTEAFF.

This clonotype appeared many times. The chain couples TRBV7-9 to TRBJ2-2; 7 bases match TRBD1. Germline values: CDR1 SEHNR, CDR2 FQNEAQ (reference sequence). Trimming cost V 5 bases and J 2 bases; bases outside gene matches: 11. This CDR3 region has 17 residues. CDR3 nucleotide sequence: TGTGCCAGCAGCCTCCCCCTAGGGGGCGGTAACACCGGGGAGCTGTTTTTT. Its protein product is CASSLPLGGGNTGELFF.

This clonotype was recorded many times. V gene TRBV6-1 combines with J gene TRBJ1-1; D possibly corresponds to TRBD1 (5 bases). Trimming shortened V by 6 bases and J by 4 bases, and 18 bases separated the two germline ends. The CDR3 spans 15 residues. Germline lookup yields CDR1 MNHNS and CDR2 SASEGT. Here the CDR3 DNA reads TGTGCCAGCAGCCGACCTGCGAAGGGGACCACTGAAGCTTTCTTT. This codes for CASSRPAKGTTEAFF.

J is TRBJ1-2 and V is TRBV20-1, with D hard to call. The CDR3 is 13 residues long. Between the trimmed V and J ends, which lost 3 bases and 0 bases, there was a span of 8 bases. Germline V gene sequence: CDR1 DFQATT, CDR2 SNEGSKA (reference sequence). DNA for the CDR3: TGCAGTGCTAGCACTCGAGCTAACTATGGCTACACCTTC. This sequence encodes CSASTRANYGYTF.

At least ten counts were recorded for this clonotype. The CDR3 is CASSIWAGVAAYEQYF. CDR3 DNA: TGTGCCAGTAGTATATGGGCGGGAGTTGCAGCCTACGAGCAGTACTTC. The rearrangement joins TRBV19 to TRBJ2-7; 7 nucleotides align to TRBD2. This CDR3 is 16 amino acids long. Germline CDR1 LNHDA, CDR2 SQIVND (reference sequence). J gave up 2 bases and V 2 bases, and 9 bases lay outside the gene matches.